Reported below is one T cell receptor (beta chain). There are 18 residues in the CDR3. V lost 5 bases and J lost 5; bases outside the gene matches: 18. Germline V lookup: CDR1 SGHNT, CDR2 YENEEA. Original processing methods: Reference gene primer amplification yielded estimated nucleated cell counts. Sequencing used immunoSEQ multiplex PCR; TCRdb keeps in-frame clones, though not all of them. V and J calls and clone size follow that table, whereas D and trimming were derived from the DNA. This sample has some 14,000 clones, with more than 65% found just once. The data are from a study of blood T cell repertoires in COVID-19. Study overall: Samples came from the United States, Italy and Spain, spanning acute and convalescent COVID-19.

Sequencing was done on a sample of peripheral blood. The clonotype comes from a human donor in a cohort sampled during active COVID-19. This sequence joins TRBV11-3 and TRBJ2-7; 10 bases agree with TRBD1. The CDR3 bases are TGTGCCAGCAGCCACAGCGGGGAGTCCGGGACAGGGGTGAACGAGCAGTACTTC. Protein sequence: CASSHSGESGTGVNEQYF.